The source of this TCR beta chain is a study of shared clonotypes between healthy human individuals. Study-wide points: Genetic and exposure-history diversity was limited by the small donor number. The generation probabilities recorded for non-shared clonotypes fell below those of clonotypes shared by all four donors.

Points on this clone: Its specificity is unknown.

Donation came from healthy HIV-negative adults that had no recent acute infections or vaccinations. With 10 bases removed from V and 4 bases from J, the gap between germline ends came to 19 bases. Germline V CDR1 and CDR2: SNHLY, FYNNEI. This CDR3 has 14 residues. The data were produced by immunoSEQ multiplex PCR, yet TCRdb's version contains in-frame clones alone and is incomplete. The sample consists of some 2 million clones, 85% to 95% of them appearing once. V is TRBV2 and J is TRBJ1-2, with TRBD1 as a possible D gene (6 bases). Sequencing was done on a sample of naive CD4+ T cells sorted from blood. This sample's subset: CD45RA+ positively selected. This TCR was recovered from a man in his late teens or twenties in good health. CDR3 nucleotide sequence: TGTGCCAACAGACGGTCGGGGGCAGGCTATGGCTACACCTTC. Translation: CANRRSGAGYGYTF.